The T cell receptor (beta chain) under discussion was sequenced for a study of CD8 T cells in ankylosing spondylitis. Study-wide points: Previously reported in reactive arthritis synovial fluid and blood were some of the motif variants. In ankylosing spondylitis blood, a motif of eight highly homologous TCR beta variants appeared characteristic.

TCRdb analysed the 5' RACE reads with MiXCR anew, one entry per CDR3 protein. The sample holds roughly 69,000 distinct CDR3 sequences, 5.3% seen once. This clonotype was picked up many times. What it binds is not known. This CDR3 spans 14 amino acids. V lost 2 bases, J lost 4 bases, and 3 bases stayed unmatched. Germline-derived CDR1 and CDR2 are SGDLS and YYNGEE. The rearrangement joins TRBV9 to TRBJ2-3, with 8 positions matching TRBD2. Material for sequencing was blood, either unsorted or a sorted T cell fraction (not recorded which). The receptor was derived from a male donor with ankylosing spondylitis or in good health (not recorded which). The CDR3 is CASSVSGVADTQYF. For the CDR3, the DNA is TGTGCCAGCAGCGTTAGCGGGGTTGCAGATACGCAGTATTTT.